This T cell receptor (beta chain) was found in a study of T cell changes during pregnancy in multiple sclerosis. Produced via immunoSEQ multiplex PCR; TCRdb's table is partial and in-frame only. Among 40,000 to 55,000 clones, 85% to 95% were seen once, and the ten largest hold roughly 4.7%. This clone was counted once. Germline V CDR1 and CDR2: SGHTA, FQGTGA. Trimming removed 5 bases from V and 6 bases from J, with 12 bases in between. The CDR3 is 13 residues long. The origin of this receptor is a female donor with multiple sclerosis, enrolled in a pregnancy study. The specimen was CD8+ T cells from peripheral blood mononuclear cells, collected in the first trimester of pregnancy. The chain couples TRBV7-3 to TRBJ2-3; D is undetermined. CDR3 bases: TGTGCCAGCAGCGACGACTCCGATGATACGCAGTATTTT. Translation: CASSDDSDDTQYF.